The sequence of this T cell receptor (beta chain) was determined in a study of OX40 agonist ivuxolimab in advanced cancers. Study in general: Hepatocellular carcinoma, melanoma, renal cell or head and neck cancer affected the dose-escalation patients. Averaging 60 years in age, with a range of about 23 to 90, the cohort was approximately 83% male. Study findings and constraints: Near-lowest levels of clonal expansion characterized partial responders at 0.1-3.0 mg/kg.

Libraries were prepared by immunoSEQ multiplex PCR; TCRdb keeps only in-frame clonotypes and omits some of them. The sample contains 40,000 to 60,000 clones, over 85% of which appear only once. The CDR3 is made up of 13 amino acids. Germline loops: CDR1 SGHTS, CDR2 YDEGEE. V was clipped by 2 bases and J by 3 bases; unmatched bases: 2. If patients had autoimmune disease history or systemic immunosuppression, they were excluded. With respect to this clone: Its specificity is not known.

This receptor was identified in an adult with an advanced solid tumor such as melanoma, head and neck, liver or kidney cancer. Sequenced here: CD4+ or CD8+ T cells sorted from blood, sampled in a trial of the OX40 agonist ivuxolimab. The chain has TRBV5-8 and TRBJ2-7; TRBD1 agrees at 7 bases. The CDR3 nucleotides read TGTGCCAGCAGCTTACAGGGGAGCTACGAGCAGTACTTC. Translating gives CASSLQGSYEQYF. The whole variable domain, filled in from reference TRBV5-8 and TRBJ2-7, reads EAGVTQSPTHLIKTRGQQATLRCSPISGHTSVYWYQQALGLGLQFLLWYDEGEERNRGNFPPRFSGRQFPNYSSELNVNALELEDSALYLCASSLQGSYEQYFGPGTRLTVT.